The rows below give T cell receptor beta chains drawn from one sample of a study of CD8 T cells in Susac syndrome. TCRdb reprocessed the immunoSEQ multiplex PCR reads via MiXCR and lists one record per CDR3 protein. The sample includes around 140,000 distinct CDR3 sequences, approximately 94% of them seen just once. Source material: CD4+ T cells from PBMCs. The receptors stem from a human donor in good health. Both conserved end residues are part of each CDR3. The D gene is left open where the match is weak. Size is omitted from some rows. Given values are once, few, many or a class for expanded clones.

v_gene: TRBV7-2; len: 14; abundance: NA; j_gene: TRBJ1-5; d_gene: NA; CDR3nt: TGTGCCAGCAGCTTTACAGGAGGGAATCAGCCCCAGCATTTT; CDR3aa: CASSFTGGNQPQHF
v_gene: TRBV5-1; len: 15; abundance: NA; j_gene: TRBJ2-5; d_gene: NA; CDR3nt: TGCGCCAGCAGCTTGGCAGGGTTTGGAATGGAGACCCAGTACTTC; CDR3aa: CASSLAGFGMETQYF
v_gene: TRBV27; len: 15; abundance: NA; j_gene: TRBJ1-5; d_gene: NA; CDR3nt: TGTGCCAGCAGTTCCGTTCCTTATAGCAATCAGCCCCAGCATTTT; CDR3aa: CASSSVPYSNQPQHF
v_gene: TRBV3-1; len: 13; abundance: NA; j_gene: TRBJ2-2; d_gene: TRBD2; CDR3nt: TGTGCCAGCTCGGCGGGAGCCACCGGGGAGCTGTTTTTT; CDR3aa: CASSAGATGELFF
v_gene: TRBV20-1; len: 14; abundance: NA; j_gene: TRBJ1-1; d_gene: TRBD1; CDR3nt: TGCAGTGCTAGAGATACAGGGGGGAACACTGAAGCTTTCTTT; CDR3aa: CSARDTGGNTEAFF
v_gene: TRBV9; len: 16; abundance: NA; j_gene: TRBJ2-7; d_gene: TRBD1; CDR3nt: TGTGCCAGCAGCGTTGCTTCGGGACAGAGACTCTACGAGCAGTACTTC; CDR3aa: CASSVASGQRLYEQYF
v_gene: TRBV10-3; len: 12; abundance: NA; j_gene: TRBJ1-2; d_gene: NA; CDR3nt: TGTGCCATCAGTGATGGGTGGGACGGCTACACCTTC; CDR3aa: CAISDGWDGYTF
v_gene: TRBV4-2; len: 14; abundance: NA; j_gene: TRBJ2-1; d_gene: NA; CDR3nt: TGTGCCAGCAGCCAAGATAGGGGCTGGAATGAGCAGTTCTTC; CDR3aa: CASSQDRGWNEQFF
v_gene: TRBV2; len: 12; abundance: once; j_gene: TRBJ2-5; d_gene: NA; CDR3nt: TGTGCCAGCAGGGAACTAGAGGAGACCCAGTACTTC; CDR3aa: CASRELEETQYF
v_gene: TRBV2; len: 15; abundance: NA; j_gene: TRBJ2-3; d_gene: NA; CDR3nt: TGTGCCAGCAGCGCCACCAGGTCTAACACAGATACGCAGTATTTT; CDR3aa: CASSATRSNTDTQYF
v_gene: TRBV7-9; len: 13; abundance: NA; j_gene: TRBJ2-7; d_gene: NA; CDR3nt: TGTGCCAGCAGCGGCCTGGGCTCCCCCGAGCAGTACTTC; CDR3aa: CASSGLGSPEQYF
v_gene: TRBV7-9; len: 13; abundance: NA; j_gene: TRBJ2-2; d_gene: NA; CDR3nt: TGTGCCAGCAGCTTATACGTGGCCGGGGAGCTGTTTTTT; CDR3aa: CASSLYVAGELFF
v_gene: TRBV3-1; len: 15; abundance: NA; j_gene: TRBJ1-5; d_gene: TRBD1; CDR3nt: TGTGCCAGCAGCCCGGACAGGTGGGGCAATCAGCCCCAGCATTTT; CDR3aa: CASSPDRWGNQPQHF
v_gene: TRBV7-8; len: 17; abundance: NA; j_gene: TRBJ2-5; d_gene: TRBD1; CDR3nt: TGTGCCAGCAGCTTAGGCCACAGGGGGCGTTGGTCCGAGACCCAGTACTTC; CDR3aa: CASSLGHRGRWSETQYF
v_gene: TRBV27; len: 13; abundance: NA; j_gene: TRBJ1-1; d_gene: TRBD1; CDR3nt: TGTGCCAGCAGTGTAGACAGGGTCGCTGAAGCTTTCTTT; CDR3aa: CASSVDRVAEAFF
v_gene: TRBV28; len: 18; abundance: once; j_gene: TRBJ2-3; d_gene: NA; CDR3nt: TGTGCCAGCAGTTTAATGTTCGGGAGCGCGGGATACACAGATACGCAGTATTTT; CDR3aa: CASSLMFGSAGYTDTQYF
v_gene: TRBV4-1; len: 18; abundance: NA; j_gene: TRBJ2-1; d_gene: TRBD1; CDR3nt: TGCGCCAGCAGCCAAGCTCCTTTTGACAGGGCCCGCGTCAATGAGCAGTTCTTC; CDR3aa: CASSQAPFDRARVNEQFF
v_gene: TRBV6-6; len: 14; abundance: NA; j_gene: TRBJ2-7; d_gene: TRBD1; CDR3nt: TGTGCCAGCAGTTACGACAGGGATAGCCACGAGCAGTACTTC; CDR3aa: CASSYDRDSHEQYF
v_gene: TRBV12-5; len: 14; abundance: NA; j_gene: TRBJ2-3; d_gene: TRBD1; CDR3nt: TGTGCTAGTGGTCACGGGACAGGGGCAGATACGCAGTATTTT; CDR3aa: CASGHGTGADTQYF
v_gene: TRBV24-1; len: 16; abundance: NA; j_gene: TRBJ2-3; d_gene: TRBD2; CDR3nt: TGTGCCACCAGTGATTGGGCTAGCGGGAAGGCAGATACGCAGTATTTT; CDR3aa: CATSDWASGKADTQYF
v_gene: TRBV18; len: 15; abundance: NA; j_gene: TRBJ1-1; d_gene: TRBD1; CDR3nt: TGTGCCAGCTCACCTACAGGGGGCGCGGACACTGAAGCTTTCTTT; CDR3aa: CASSPTGGADTEAFF
v_gene: TRBV10-1; len: 18; abundance: NA; j_gene: TRBJ1-1; d_gene: NA; CDR3nt: TGCGCCAGCAGTGGTGGGATATTGAGTGGGGGGCCTGGCACTGAAGCTTTCTTT; CDR3aa: CASSGGILSGGPGTEAFF
v_gene: TRBV6-1; len: 13; abundance: NA; j_gene: TRBJ1-5; d_gene: NA; CDR3nt: TGTGCCAGCAGCCTACAGGGCTTTCAGCCCCAGCATTTT; CDR3aa: CASSLQGFQPQHF
v_gene: TRBV20-1; len: 14; abundance: NA; j_gene: TRBJ1-4; d_gene: NA; CDR3nt: TGCAGTGCTAATTTAGGGCAGAATAATGAAAAACTGTTTTTT; CDR3aa: CSANLGQNNEKLFF
v_gene: TRBV29-1; len: 15; abundance: NA; j_gene: TRBJ2-7; d_gene: TRBD2; CDR3nt: TGCAGCGTTATCCAGGGAGTGGCTAGCGGCTACGAGCAGTACTTC; CDR3aa: CSVIQGVASGYEQYF
v_gene: TRBV12-3/TRBV12-4; len: 14; abundance: NA; j_gene: TRBJ2-5; d_gene: NA; CDR3nt: TGTGCCAGCAGTCCCCCCCTAGATGTGGAGACCCAGTACTTC; CDR3aa: CASSPPLDVETQYF
v_gene: TRBV27; len: 16; abundance: NA; j_gene: TRBJ2-2; d_gene: TRBD1; CDR3nt: TGTGCCAGCACCTTTGGACAGGGTCGAGGCACCGGGGAGCTGTTTTTT; CDR3aa: CASTFGQGRGTGELFF
v_gene: TRBV5-1; len: 14; abundance: NA; j_gene: TRBJ1-2; d_gene: NA; CDR3nt: TGCGCCAGCAGCTTGGGCCGATCGGTGGATGGCTACACCTTC; CDR3aa: CASSLGRSVDGYTF
v_gene: TRBV3-1; len: 16; abundance: NA; j_gene: TRBJ2-1; d_gene: NA; CDR3nt: TGTGCCAGCAGCCGCCTTAGCGGCCCTACCTACAATGAGCAGTTCTTC; CDR3aa: CASSRLSGPTYNEQFF
v_gene: TRBV2; len: 15; abundance: NA; j_gene: TRBJ1-2; d_gene: NA; CDR3nt: TGTGCCAGCAAACGAAAGACAGCTCTTACGGGCGGCTACACCTTC; CDR3aa: CASKRKTALTGGYTF
v_gene: TRBV5-1; len: 15; abundance: few; j_gene: TRBJ2-7; d_gene: TRBD2; CDR3nt: TGCGCCAGCGGGCCCGATGGGACTAGCGGATACGAGCAGTACTTC; CDR3aa: CASGPDGTSGYEQYF
v_gene: TRBV24-1; len: 17; abundance: NA; j_gene: TRBJ2-5; d_gene: TRBD1; CDR3nt: TGTGCCACCAGTGACCGGGACCGGGACAGGGGTTTAGAGACCCAGTACTTC; CDR3aa: CATSDRDRDRGLETQYF
v_gene: TRBV6-2/TRBV6-3; len: 18; abundance: NA; j_gene: TRBJ2-1; d_gene: TRBD2; CDR3nt: TGTGCCAGCAGTATGGGGACTAGCGGGAGGAGCTCCTACAATGAGCAGTTCTTC; CDR3aa: CASSMGTSGRSSYNEQFF
v_gene: TRBV7-2; len: 13; abundance: NA; j_gene: TRBJ2-5; d_gene: NA; CDR3nt: TGTGCCAGCAGCTTGGATCCCGGGCTTGGGTTGTACTTC; CDR3aa: CASSLDPGLGLYF
v_gene: TRBV5-1; len: 13; abundance: NA; j_gene: TRBJ2-5; d_gene: TRBD1; CDR3nt: TGCGCCAGCAGCTGGGGACAGGGAGAGACCCAGTACTTC; CDR3aa: CASSWGQGETQYF
v_gene: TRBV29-1; len: 14; abundance: NA; j_gene: TRBJ1-1; d_gene: NA; CDR3nt: TGCAGCGTTGGGGTCCGGCTGTCGAACACTGAAGCTTTCTTT; CDR3aa: CSVGVRLSNTEAFF